The text below deals with one T cell receptor (beta chain). The specificity of this receptor is unknown. No base-level quality is on record; no much larger clone is a single base apart. The germline V gene supplies CDR1 MNHEY and CDR2 SVGAGI. There are 14 amino acids in the CDR3, from cysteine to phenylalanine inclusive. Only CDR3 DNA remains: 42 bases, in frame from the first base. Here V drops 5 bases and J drops 7 bases, and the junction holds 10 bases not matched to any gene. The CDR3 regions of human TCRbeta chains were analyzed by immunosequencing. The published analysis was carried out like this. TCRs in the repertoires were matched against a reference library of SARS-CoV-2-specific TCRs that had been generated with the MIRA antigen-specificity platform. Breadth meant the fraction of unique TCRs that were SARS-CoV-2-associated, whereas depth meant the fraction of total T cells that were SARS-CoV-2-associated. Using the MIRA data, each spike-specific TCR was mapped to the spike region that the TCR reacts to and placed in a CD4 or CD8 class. Log10-transformed breadth and depth values were compared by one-way ANOVA with Sidak's multiple comparisons tests. The source is immuneACCESS, and TCRdb retained only in-frame sequences with V and J called. Part of the clones is not carried over; for the studies checked, unresolved V genes explain less than half of this, and the remainder is unexplained. V and J calls and clone size follow that table, whereas D and trimming were derived from the DNA. The sample table lists roughly 160,000 clones, approximately 90% of them with a count of one. Approximately 1.5% of the sample is in the top ten clones.

This sample stems from a study of T cell responses to AZD1222 COVID-19 vaccine (dated by TCRdb to 2020 to 2023). In the study overall: AZD1222 recipients given second doses at about 4 weeks or at about 12 weeks were pooled, since spike-specific TCR depth and breadth were not found to differ between the two schedules. A total of more than 230 trial participants underwent TCR sequencing, of whom about 200 had received two doses of AZD1222 and some 25 had received two doses of the MenACWY control vaccine. Enrollment into the trials was organized by age into subgroups of 18-55, 56-69 and 70-plus years, and those subgroups contained roughly 160, 29 and 62 TCR-sequenced participants, respectively. The investigation overall reported the following: No day 14 peak-response samples were available, so repertoires were characterized only after the peak T cell response. Conclusions about previously exposed vaccinees were limited because only six AZD1222 recipients were SARS-CoV-2 seropositive at baseline. Spike-specific TCR breadth and depth rose significantly after two AZD1222 doses compared with day 0 and with MenACWY recipients. The vaccine-associated CD4 TCRs covered the entire spike protein, and the dominant responses fell in regions 160-218 and 743-854. The 56-69-year group was small, and its depth increase did not reach significance, likely because of low power. Reportedly, almost half of the unique spike-specific TCRs recognized epitopes lying outside the regions that are mutated in the B.1.351 and B.1.1.7 variants. Most participants were white British and females outnumbered males, and the authors suggested that clonal diversity may have been underestimated.

This specimen's time point label, interpreted: baseline before first vaccination. The vaccinee samples were drawn from two UK trials, COV001 and COV002, one of which was a single-blind randomized controlled phase 2/3 trial testing AZD1222 (ChAdOx1 nCoV-19) in healthy adults. Trial participant PBMC samples were collected at day 0 and day 28 after the second dose for TCRbeta chain sequencing. Material: peripheral blood, obtained on day 0 of AZD1222 vaccination. Recombination connected TRBV6-5 to TRBJ1-2, with 7 middle bases fitting TRBD1. The sequence was collected from an adult in good health. This receptor carries the CDR3 CASSPLTGMGGYTF. The DNA is TGTGCCAGCAGTCCATTGACAGGGATGGGTGGCTACACCTTC.